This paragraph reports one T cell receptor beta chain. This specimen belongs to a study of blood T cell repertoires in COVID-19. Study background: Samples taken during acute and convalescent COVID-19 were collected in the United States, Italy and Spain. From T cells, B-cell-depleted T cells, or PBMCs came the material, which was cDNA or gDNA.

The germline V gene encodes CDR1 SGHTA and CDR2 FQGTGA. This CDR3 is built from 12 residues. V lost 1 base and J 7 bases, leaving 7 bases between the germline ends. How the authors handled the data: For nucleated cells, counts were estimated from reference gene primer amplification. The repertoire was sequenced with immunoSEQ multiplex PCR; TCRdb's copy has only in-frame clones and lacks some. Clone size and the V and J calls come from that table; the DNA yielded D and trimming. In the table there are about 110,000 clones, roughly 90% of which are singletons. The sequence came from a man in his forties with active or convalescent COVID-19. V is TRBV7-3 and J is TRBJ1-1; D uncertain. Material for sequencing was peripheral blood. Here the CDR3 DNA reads TGTGCCAGCAGCTTAAAGGAGAGTGAAGCTTTCTTT. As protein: CASSLKESEAFF.